The 18 T cell receptor beta chains given below trace back to one sample, sequenced in a study of OX40 agonist ivuxolimab in advanced cancers. Library preparation was by the immunoSEQ multiplex PCR assay. TCRdb re-hosts the immuneACCESS table, in-frame sequences only. Its copies lack some clones; in the studies checked, an unresolved V gene accounts for under half of them, and the cause for the rest is not known. The sample table contains over 50,000 clones; only one count was recorded for 80% to 85% of them. Jointly, the top ten make up around 4% of the sample. Sequenced here: CD4+ or CD8+ T cells sorted from blood, sampled in a trial of the OX40 agonist ivuxolimab. The source is an adult with an advanced solid tumor such as melanoma, head and neck, liver or kidney cancer.

This chain links TRBV6-1 with TRBJ1-6; maybe TRBD1 (5 bases). Germline V gene sequence: CDR1 MNHNS, CDR2 SASEGT. V was shortened by 8 bases and J by 9 bases, with 17 bases between the two germline ends. There are 14 residues in the CDR3. In nucleotides, the CDR3 is TGTGCCAGCGTGGACATCGGGATCGGTTCACCCCTCCACTTT. Amino acids: CASVDIGIGSPLHF.

This clone was counted a few times. This rearrangement joins TRBV6-5 to TRBJ1-1; tentatively, D is TRBD1 (5 bases). This CDR3 has 15 amino acids. Germline CDR1 is MNHEY and CDR2 is SVGAGI. V gave up 5 bases and J gave up 5 bases, with 18 bases separating them. CDR3 DNA: TGTGCCAGCAGTAGCCCACCGGGCAGGGCGACTGAAGCTTTCTTT. It specifies CASSSPPGRATEAFF.

J is TRBJ2-1 and V is TRBV11-3; 12 bases are a match to TRBD1. CDR1 is SGHNT, CDR2 YENEEA, per germline. The V and J ends lost 5 bases and 4 bases, in that order; junction bases with no gene match: 3. CDR3 length: 15 residues. The CDR3 DNA is TGTGCCAGCAGCGGGGACAGGGGGCAATACAATGAGCAGTTCTTC. Translation: CASSGDRGQYNEQFF.

The chain has TRBV2 and TRBJ1-2; 7 bases map to TRBD1. Per the germline V gene, CDR1 is SNHLY and CDR2 is FYNNEI. The CDR3 consists of 12 residues. V shed 6 bases, J shed 8 bases, and the junction held 6 bases outside the gene matches. The chain's CDR3 is CASRSTGAGYTF. The CDR3 DNA is TGTGCCAGCAGATCTACAGGGGCCGGCTACACCTTC.

This clone was recorded once. The rearrangement links TRBV18 to TRBJ2-2, with 10 bases matching TRBD2. The CDR3 consists of 17 residues. V shed 3 bases and J 7 bases; nucleotides not matched to a gene: 11. The germline V gene encodes CDR1 KGHSH and CDR2 LQKENI. This CDR3 reads CASSPPGLAARSGELFF. The CDR3 DNA reads TGTGCCAGCTCACCTCCCGGACTAGCGGCCCGTAGCGGGGAGCTGTTTTTT.

This clone was observed a handful of times. V and J are TRBV6-1 and TRBJ2-1; D is unclear. The V end lost 5 bases, the J end lost 4 bases, and 3 bases lay between the germline ends. The length of the CDR3 is 11 residues. Germline V gene sequence: CDR1 MNHNS, CDR2 SASEGT. In DNA, the CDR3 is TGTGCCAGCAGTTTTTACAATGAGCAGTTCTTC. Its translation is CASSFYNEQFF.

This chain connects TRBV5-4 to TRBJ1-1; possibly TRBD1 for D (5 bases). From germline, CDR1 is SGHNT and CDR2 YYREEE (reference sequence). CDR3 length: 16 amino acids. V shed 2 bases and J shed 3 bases, with 17 bases lying between them. The CDR3 here is CASSLERWGGDTEAFF. CDR3 bases: TGTGCCAGCAGCTTAGAAAGATGGGGGGGGGACACTGAAGCTTTCTTT. Drawing the rest from reference TRBV5-4 and TRBJ1-1, the complete variable domain is ETGVTQSPTHLIKTRGQQVTLRCSSQSGHNTVSWYQQALGQGPQFIFQYYREEENGRGNFPPRFSGLQFPNYSSELNVNALELDDSALYLCASSLERWGGDTEAFFGQGTRLTVV.

The chain has TRBV9 and TRBJ2-1; tentatively, D is TRBD2 (5 bases). The CDR3 is made up of 17 amino acids. Trimming shortened V by 0 bases and J by 9 bases, and 22 bases separated the two germline ends. Per germline, CDR1 SGDLS and CDR2 YYNGEE. The CDR3 spells CASSVGGRVVSRGEQFF. The CDR3 nucleotides are TGTGCCAGCAGCGTAGGGGGTAGGGTAGTTAGTCGGGGTGAGCAGTTCTTC. The variable domain in full, completed from reference TRBV9 and TRBJ2-1, reads DSGVTQTPKHLITATGQRVTLRCSPRSGDLSVYWYQQSLDQGLQFLIQYYNGEERAKGNILERFSAQQFPDLHSELNLSSLELGDSALYFCASSVGGRVVSRGEQFFGPGTRLTVL.

V usage is TRBV5-1 and J usage is TRBJ2-5; D is ambiguous. Trimming removed 5 bases from V and 2 bases from J, with 13 bases in between. The CDR3 spans 14 residues. Per germline, CDR1 SGHRS and CDR2 YFSETQ. The CDR3 loop reads CASSGQVSQETQYF. The CDR3, as DNA: TGCGCCAGCAGTGGTCAGGTCTCTCAAGAGACCCAGTACTTC.

V is TRBV30 and J is TRBJ2-2, with D perhaps given as TRBD1 or TRBD2 (5 bases each). The CDR3 contains 14 residues. Trimming shortened V by 4 bases and J by 4 bases, and 13 bases separated the two germline ends. The V gene's germline CDR1 is GTSNPN and CDR2 SVGIG (reference sequence). In DNA, the CDR3 is TGTGCCTGGAATGCTCGGGGACCCACCGGGGAGCTGTTTTTT. It translates to CAWNARGPTGELFF. The complete variable domain, with remaining parts taken from reference TRBV30 and TRBJ2-2, reads SQTIHQWPATLVQPVGSPLSLECTVEGTSNPNLYWYRQAAGRGLQLLFYSVGIGQISSEVPQNLSASRPQDRQFILSSKKLLLSDSGFYLCAWNARGPTGELFFGEGSRLTVL.

The chain carries TRBV7-2 and TRBJ2-1; D gene unclear. The V gene's germline CDR1 is SGHTA and CDR2 FQGNSA. This CDR3 spans 14 amino acids. V shed 5 bases and J shed 6 bases, with 14 bases lying between them. The CDR3 bases are TGTGCCAGCAGCCCCGGGTCCCTCTTCAATGAGCAGTTCTTC. It translates to CASSPGSLFNEQFF.

Comments on this clone: One junction end does not reproduce the germline sequence, and a read error may be involved. The V gene is TRBV13, the J gene TRBJ1-2, with 7 bases matching TRBD1. Germline V gene data show CDR1 as PRHDT and CDR2 as FYEKMQ (reference sequence). This CDR3 is built from 13 residues. The DNA of the CDR3 is TGTGCCAGCAGCCCACGACAGGGCTATAGCTACACCTTC. Its protein product is CASSPRQGYSYTF.

The chain joins TRBV5-4 to TRBJ2-3; 9 bases fit TRBD2. Germline CDR1 and CDR2: SGHNT and YYREEE (reference sequence). The length of the CDR3 is 14 residues. V lost 6 bases and J lost 13; bases outside the gene matches: 15. The CDR3 reads CASTSGGFRKSEYF. The CDR3 region has the DNA TGTGCCAGCACCAGCGGGGGGTTCCGGAAGTCGGAGTATTTT.

The J gene is TRBJ1-4, the V gene TRBV11-2; D not resolved. Trimming stripped 0 bases from V and 8 bases from J, with 10 bases between. Looked up from germline, CDR1 is SGHAT and CDR2 is FQNNGV. This CDR3 has 14 amino acids. The CDR3 sequence is CASSLDFRAEKLFF. The DNA of the CDR3 is TGTGCCAGCAGCTTAGATTTCCGGGCGGAAAAACTGTTTTTT.

The chain has TRBV5-1 and TRBJ1-6, with no clear D. The CDR3 runs to 15 residues. Germline CDR1 reads SGHRS; CDR2 reads YFSETQ. Between the trimmed V and J ends, which lost 5 bases and 3 bases, there was a span of 12 bases. CDR3 bases: TGCGCCAGCAGGATCCGGACTGACTATAATTCACCCCTCCACTTT. Translated, it gives CASRIRTDYNSPLHF.

V is TRBV11-2 and J is TRBJ2-2, with 7 bases aligning to TRBD1. The J segment lost 4 bases and the V segment lost 0 bases, leaving 2 bases of the junction unmatched. This CDR3 has 15 residues. Per germline, CDR1 SGHAT and CDR2 FQNNGV. CDR3 loop: CASSLESGGTGELFF. CDR3 DNA: TGTGCCAGCAGCTTAGAGTCAGGGGGCACCGGGGAGCTGTTTTTT. Based on the CDR3 plus reference TRBV11-2 and TRBJ2-2, the full variable domain is EAGVAQSPRYKIIEKRQSVAFWCNPISGHATLYWYQQILGQGPKLLIQFQNNGVVDDSQLPKDRFSAERLKGVDSTLKIQPAKLEDSAVYLCASSLESGGTGELFFGEGSRLTVL.

This clone was picked up one time. The chain carries TRBV13 and TRBJ1-1; 7 bases are a match to TRBD1. J lost 8 bases, V lost 3 bases, and 12 bases had no gene match. The CDR3 has 15 amino acids. CDR1 is PRHDT and CDR2 is FYEKMQ in the germline V gene (reference sequence). CDR3 DNA: TGTGCCAGCAGCTTCGGGGCAGTTTGGACAGGCGAAGCTTTCTTT. This sequence encodes CASSFGAVWTGEAFF. The complete variable domain, with remaining parts taken from reference TRBV13 and TRBJ1-1, reads AAGVIQSPRHLIKEKRETATLKCYPIPRHDTVYWYQQGPGQDPQFLISFYEKMQSDKGSIPDRFSAQQFSDYHSELNMSSLELGDSALYFCASSFGAVWTGEAFFGQGTRLTVV.

V usage is TRBV2 and J usage is TRBJ2-5, with 16 bases fitting TRBD2. Trimming removed 8 bases from V and 4 bases from J; junction bases left unmatched: 7. The CDR3 spans 16 residues. The germline gives CDR1 SNHLY, CDR2 FYNNEI. The CDR3 DNA is TGTGCCAGCTGTCGAGGGACTAGCGGGGGGGTAGAGACCCAGTACTTC. It specifies CASCRGTSGGVETQYF. The whole variable domain, filled in from reference TRBV2 and TRBJ2-5, reads EPEVTQTPSHQVTQMGQEVILRCVPISNHLYFYWYRQILGQKVEFLVSFYNNEISEKSEIFDDQFSVERPDGSNFTLKIRSTKLEDSAMYFCASCRGTSGGVETQYFGPGTRLLVL.